The 28 T cell receptor beta chains below all came from one sample that was sequenced in a study of human T cells and chemical hapten exposure. TCRdb analysed the 5' RACE reads with MiXCR anew, one entry per CDR3 protein. The sample carries over 95,000 distinct CDR3 sequences, around a fifth recorded once. Total RNA came from unfractionated whole blood. Source of these receptors: a human donor in good health.

The V gene is TRBV12-3 or TRBV12-4, the J gene TRBJ1-3; no reliable D call. The V end was cut by 3 bases, the J end by 4 bases, with 7 bases between. This CDR3 spans 13 amino acids. The CDR3: CASSFTGGNTIYF. Here the CDR3 DNA reads TGTGCCAGCAGTTTTACCGGAGGAAACACCATATATTTT.

This clonotype showed up just a few times. This rearrangement joins TRBV3-1 to TRBJ2-7, with a tentative D call TRBD1 (6 bases). The germline V gene has CDR1 LGHDT and CDR2 YNNKEL (reference sequence). This CDR3 is built from 14 residues. The V and J ends lost 1 base and 6 bases respectively, with 13 bases between them. This CDR3 reads CASSQVNAGAEQYF. CDR3 DNA: TGTGCCAGCAGCCAAGTAAACGCAGGGGCCGAGCAGTACTTC.

This clonotype came up a few times. This rearrangement joins TRBV28 to TRBJ1-2; perhaps TRBD1 as D (6 bases). CDR3 length equals 12 residues. Germline CDR1 reads MDHEN; CDR2 reads SYDVKM. Trimming stripped 10 bases from V and 8 bases from J, with 17 bases between. For the CDR3, the DNA is TGTGCCATCGTAGGGGTTACAGGGGGCTACACCTTC. Its protein is CAIVGVTGGYTF.

This clonotype came up many times. This chain links TRBV7-9 with TRBJ1-2, with D unclear. Germline lookup yields CDR1 SEHNR and CDR2 FQNEAQ (reference sequence). Trimming cost V 1 base and J 2 bases, with 17 bases left between them. The CDR3 is 17 amino acids. The CDR3 DNA reads TGTGCCAGCAGCTTAGTAGCGTGGGGAGAGTGGAACTATGGCTACACCTTC. Translation: CASSLVAWGEWNYGYTF.

The chain combines TRBV19 with TRBJ2-1; 12 bases line up with TRBD2. The J segment lost 10 bases and the V segment lost 0 bases, leaving 7 bases of the junction unmatched. CDR1 LNHDA and CDR2 SQIVND come from the germline V gene (reference sequence). The CDR3 spans 16 residues. CDR3 bases: TGTGCCAGTAGTATAGATCTAGCGGGAGGGCCGAGGGAGCAGTTCTTC. Translating it yields CASSIDLAGGPREQFF.

There are a few counts of this clonotype. V and J are TRBV20-1 and TRBJ2-7, with TRBD2 matching over 11 bases. V lost 5 bases and J lost 5; bases outside the gene matches: 14. The CDR3 contains 16 residues. Germline V CDR1 and CDR2: DFQATT, SNEGSKA (reference sequence). CDR3 region: CSAWRPGLAAGNEQYF. The CDR3 DNA sequence: TGCAGTGCTTGGCGACCGGGACTAGCGGCCGGGAACGAGCAGTACTTC.

This clonotype was counted many times. The chain has TRBV29-1 and TRBJ2-5; 8 bases align to TRBD2. V dropped 4 bases and J dropped 2; count of bases not matched to a gene: 6. The CDR3 contains 14 residues. Germline-derived CDR1 and CDR2 are SQVTM and ANQGSEA. CDR3 protein: CSVVIAGIQETQYF. The CDR3 nucleotides read TGCAGCGTTGTGATAGCGGGGATACAAGAGACCCAGTACTTC.

This rearrangement joins TRBV3-1 to TRBJ2-1, with TRBD2 identical over 14 bases. CDR3 length: 17 amino acids. Germline trimming cut 0 bases from V and 8 bases from J; bases unmatched to any gene: 6. The germline V gene has CDR1 LGHDT and CDR2 YNNKEL (reference sequence). The CDR3 is CASSQDSGTSGSHEQFF. Here the CDR3 DNA reads TGTGCCAGCAGCCAAGATTCCGGGACTAGCGGGAGTCATGAGCAGTTCTTC.

The chain uses TRBV7-2 and TRBJ1-1; a possible D gene is TRBD1 (5 bases). The CDR3 sequence is 12 residues long. The V gene's germline CDR1 is SGHTA and CDR2 FQGNSA. V lost 0 bases and J 10 bases, leaving 9 bases between the germline ends. The chain's CDR3 is CASSLANRRAFF. The CDR3 DNA sequence: TGTGCCAGCAGCTTAGCGAACAGGAGAGCTTTCTTT.

J is TRBJ2-3 and V is TRBV20-1, with TRBD2 matching 10 bases. Germline V gives CDR1 DFQATT, CDR2 SNEGSKA (reference sequence). Unmatched junction bases numbered 8, after V lost 7 bases and J lost 1 base. The CDR3 is 15 residues long. CDR3: CSGQGLAERTDTQYF. The CDR3 DNA is TGCAGTGGACAAGGACTAGCGGAACGCACAGATACGCAGTATTTT.

The chain employs TRBV7-6 and TRBJ1-1; D is uncertain. There are 13 residues in the CDR3. Looked up from germline, CDR1 is SGHVS and CDR2 is FNYEAQ. Between the trimmed V and J ends, which lost 9 bases and 0 bases, there was a span of 11 bases. The CDR3 region has the DNA TGTGCCAGTAGCGCGGACCTGAACACTGAAGCTTTCTTT. Translation gives CASSADLNTEAFF. Using reference TRBV7-6 and TRBJ1-1 for the parts outside the CDR3, the full variable domain is GAGVSQSPRYKVTKRGQDVALRCDPISGHVSLYWYRQALGQGPEFLTYFNYEAQQDKSGLPNDRFSAERPEGSISTLTIQRTEQRDSAMYRCASSADLNTEAFFGQGTRLTVV.

The J gene is TRBJ1-5, the V gene TRBV6-6; D is uncertain. This CDR3 region has 14 residues. Trimming pared 8 bases from V and 0 bases from J, leaving 11 bases between. From germline, CDR1 is MNHNY and CDR2 SVGAGI (reference sequence). The CDR3 sequence is CASLWTASNQPQHF. CDR3 bases: TGTGCCAGCCTTTGGACCGCTAGCAATCAGCCCCAGCATTTT.

This clonotype came up once. The chain links TRBV27 to TRBJ2-7, with TRBD1 identical over 12 bases. The J call may be faulty, since TRBJ2-1 better matches the DNA end. The V gene's germline CDR1 is MNHEY and CDR2 SMNVEV (reference sequence). This CDR3 has 15 residues. The chain's CDR3 is CASRLGGQGAREQFF. The CDR3 bases are TGTGCCAGCAGGCTCGGGGGACAGGGGGCGAGGGAGCAGTTCTTC.

This clonotype appeared a few times. The rearrangement joins TRBV10-3 to TRBJ2-1; 13 bases map to TRBD2. The V segment lost 7 bases and the J segment 10 bases; nucleotides outside the gene matches: 16. Germline CDR1 and CDR2: ENHRY and SYGVKD. The CDR3 is made up of 17 amino acids. CDR3 amino acids: CAINQGAGLAGASEQFF. The CDR3 region has the DNA TGTGCCATCAACCAGGGGGCCGGACTAGCGGGAGCTTCGGAGCAGTTCTTC.

This clonotype has just a few counts. CDR3 bases: TGTGCCAGCAGTTTATTTTCACAGGGACCCTACAATGAGCAGTTCTTC. Protein sequence: CASSLFSQGPYNEQFF. The chain recombines TRBV27 with TRBJ2-1, with D perhaps matching TRBD1 (6 bases). The CDR3 loop spans 16 amino acids. The germline CDR1 and CDR2 sequences are MNHEY and SMNVEV (reference sequence). Between the trimmed V and J ends, which lost 1 base and 2 bases, there was a span of 12 bases.

This chain connects TRBV12-3 or TRBV12-4 to TRBJ1-5; D gene uncertain. V lost 5 bases and J lost 7, with 24 bases in between. This CDR3 has 17 amino acids. The CDR3: CASSGPLGSQPRQPQHF. The CDR3 bases are TGTGCCAGCAGTGGGCCGTTGGGGTCGCAACCGAGGCAGCCCCAGCATTTT.

The chain uses TRBV30 and TRBJ2-1; D perhaps matches TRBD2 (6 bases). V lost 8 bases to trimming and J lost 5 bases, with 22 bases between them. Germline values: CDR1 GTSNPN, CDR2 SVGIG (reference sequence). The CDR3 consists of 15 residues. CDR3 sequence (DNA): TGTGCCCTCGTTGGGCGGGATAATTTACACAATGAGCAGTTCTTC. It yields the protein CALVGRDNLHNEQFF.

This clonotype showed up just a few times. The chain couples TRBV28 to TRBJ1-4; TRBD1 agrees at 7 bases. CDR3 length: 14 amino acids. Germline CDR1 and CDR2: MDHEN and SYDVKM. J was trimmed by 6 bases and V by 4 bases; bases with no gene match: 5. The CDR3 reads CASSSGTVDEKLFF. DNA for the CDR3: TGTGCCAGCAGTTCCGGGACAGTGGATGAAAAACTGTTTTTT.

This chain links TRBV11-2 with TRBJ1-1, with TRBD1 identical over 8 bases. The J segment lost 4 bases and the V segment lost 5 bases, leaving 6 bases of the junction unmatched. The CDR3 contains 14 residues. The germline V gene has CDR1 SGHAT and CDR2 FQNNGV. CDR3 sequence (DNA): TGTGCCAGCAGCCAGTTCACAGGGGGCACTGAAGCTTTCTTT. It translates to CASSQFTGGTEAFF.

The chain uses TRBV12-3 or TRBV12-4 and TRBJ2-1, with 8 positions matching TRBD2. The CDR3 covers 15 residues. J gave up 4 bases and V 4 bases, and 6 bases lay outside the gene matches. The DNA for the CDR3 is TGTGCCAGCAGTTCCTCCGGGACTAGATACAATGAGCAGTTCTTC. This codes for CASSSSGTRYNEQFF.

This clonotype has only a few counts. The chain has TRBV12-3 or TRBV12-4 and TRBJ2-5; a weak D match, TRBD1 (5 bases). The CDR3 is 15 residues long. The V and J ends lost 3 bases and 1 base respectively, with 12 bases between them. CDR3 in DNA: TGTGCCAGCAGTTTTCTCGACAGACTCCAAGAGACCCAGTACTTC. Translated: CASSFLDRLQETQYF.

The chain carries TRBV3-1 and TRBJ2-7; D unresolved. This CDR3 spans 16 amino acids. Germline loops: CDR1 LGHDT, CDR2 YNNKEL (reference sequence). Trimming stripped 3 bases from V and 5 bases from J, with 20 bases between. CDR3 in amino acids: CASSHRAKVSTDEQYF. For the CDR3, the DNA is TGTGCCAGCAGCCATAGGGCTAAAGTCTCGACCGACGAGCAGTACTTC.

This sequence joins TRBV18 and TRBJ2-1; D perhaps matches TRBD2 (5 bases). Germline loops: CDR1 KGHSH, CDR2 LQKENI. The V and J ends lost 2 bases and 0 bases respectively, with 11 bases between them. There are 16 residues in the CDR3. The CDR3 here is CASSPIKGSSYNEQFF. The DNA for the CDR3 is TGTGCCAGCTCACCAATTAAAGGGAGCTCCTACAATGAGCAGTTCTTC. The full variable domain, in which reference TRBV18 and TRBJ2-1 provide the parts outside the CDR3, is NAGVMQNPRHLVRRRGQEARLRCSPMKGHSHVYWYRQLPEEGLKFMVYLQKENIIDESGMPKERFSAEFPKEGPSILRIQQVVRGDSAAYFCASSPIKGSSYNEQFFGPGTRLTVL.

This sequence joins TRBV20-1 and TRBJ2-5, with 10 bases matching TRBD2. The CDR3 is 18 residues long. The V and J ends lost 0 bases and 4 bases, in that order; junction bases with no gene match: 14. Germline CDR1 DFQATT, CDR2 SNEGSKA (reference sequence). CDR3 amino acids: CSARDGAFLAGDRETQYF. CDR3 DNA: TGCAGTGCTAGAGATGGGGCTTTCCTAGCGGGAGATAGAGAGACCCAGTACTTC.

This clonotype came up a few times. This sequence joins TRBV7-2 and TRBJ2-1; D is unresolved. Trimming stripped 2 bases from V and 1 base from J, with 6 bases between. Germline V CDR1 and CDR2: SGHTA, FQGNSA. This CDR3 is 14 amino acids long. In DNA, the CDR3 is TGTGCCAGCAGCTTACTCCCTTCCTACAATGAGCAGTTCTTC. This translates into CASSLLPSYNEQFF.

This clonotype has just a few counts. DNA of the CDR3: TGTGCCAGCAGTTCTGTCCCCGCGGGAGGGCCGGGCAATGAGCAGTTCTTC. Encoded protein: CASSSVPAGGPGNEQFF. The chain carries TRBV12-3 or TRBV12-4 and TRBJ2-1; TRBD2 aligns across 9 bases. There are 17 residues in the CDR3. Unmatched junction bases numbered 13, after V lost 4 bases and J lost 6 bases.

The sample holds a few counts of this clonotype. J is TRBJ2-7 and V is TRBV28, with TRBD2 identical over 8 bases. Trimming took 6 bases from V and 1 from J; bases not matched to a gene: 11. Germline V gives CDR1 MDHEN, CDR2 SYDVKM. The length of the CDR3 is 16 residues. The DNA for the CDR3 is TGTGCCAGCAGAGACCCTAGCGGGCTGGGTTCCTACGAGCAGTACTTC. Its translation is CASRDPSGLGSYEQYF.

The rearrangement joins TRBV12-3 or TRBV12-4 to TRBJ2-7; D might be TRBD2 (6 bases). The CDR3 extends over 14 amino acids. V lost 4 bases and J 1 base, leaving 11 bases between the germline ends. CDR3 residues: CASSWGGNSYEQYF. CDR3 bases: TGTGCCAGCAGTTGGGGCGGGAATTCCTACGAGCAGTACTTC.